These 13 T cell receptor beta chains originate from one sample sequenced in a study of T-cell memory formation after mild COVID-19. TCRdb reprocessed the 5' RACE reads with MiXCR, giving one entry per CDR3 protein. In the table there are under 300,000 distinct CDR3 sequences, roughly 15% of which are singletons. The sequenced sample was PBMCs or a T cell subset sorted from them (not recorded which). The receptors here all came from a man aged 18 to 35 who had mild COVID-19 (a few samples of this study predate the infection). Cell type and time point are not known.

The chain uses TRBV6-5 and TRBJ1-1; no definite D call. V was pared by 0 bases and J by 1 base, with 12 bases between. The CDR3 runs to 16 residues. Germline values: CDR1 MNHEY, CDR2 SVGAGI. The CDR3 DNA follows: TGTGCCAGCAGTTACTCGACGCCGAGGCGGAACACTGAAGCTTTCTTT. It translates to CASSYSTPRRNTEAFF.

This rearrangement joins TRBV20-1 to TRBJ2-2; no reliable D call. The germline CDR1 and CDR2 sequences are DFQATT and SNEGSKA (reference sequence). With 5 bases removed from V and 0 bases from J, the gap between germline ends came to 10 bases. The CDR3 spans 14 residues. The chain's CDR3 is CSASVGANTGELFF. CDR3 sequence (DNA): TGCAGTGCTTCCGTGGGCGCGAACACCGGGGAGCTGTTTTTT.

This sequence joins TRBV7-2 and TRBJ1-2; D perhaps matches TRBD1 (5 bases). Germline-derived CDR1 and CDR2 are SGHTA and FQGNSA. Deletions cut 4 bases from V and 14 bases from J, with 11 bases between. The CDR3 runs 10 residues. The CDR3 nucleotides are TGTGCCAGCAGCTGGGGGGACTTAACCTTC. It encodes CASSWGDLTF.

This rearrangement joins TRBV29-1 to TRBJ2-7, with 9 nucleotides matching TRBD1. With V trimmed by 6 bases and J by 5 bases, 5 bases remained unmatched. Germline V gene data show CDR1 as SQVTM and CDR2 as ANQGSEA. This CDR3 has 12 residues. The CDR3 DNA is TGCAGCGTGGAGGGACAGGGTCACGAGCAGTACGTC. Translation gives CSVEGQGHEQYV.

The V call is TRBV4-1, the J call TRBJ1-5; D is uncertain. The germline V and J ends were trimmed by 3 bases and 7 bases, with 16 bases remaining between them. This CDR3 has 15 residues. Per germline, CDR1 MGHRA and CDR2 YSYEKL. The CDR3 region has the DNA TGCGCCAGCAGCCACACCACCGGGGATTCCCAGCCCCAGCATTTT. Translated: CASSHTTGDSQPQHF.

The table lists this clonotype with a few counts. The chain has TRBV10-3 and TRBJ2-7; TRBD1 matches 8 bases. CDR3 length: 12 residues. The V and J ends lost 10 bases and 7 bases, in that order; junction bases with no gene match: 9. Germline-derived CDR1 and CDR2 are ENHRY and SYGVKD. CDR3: CATVRGPGEQYF. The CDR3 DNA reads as TGTGCCACTGTCAGGGGGCCAGGGGAGCAGTACTTC.

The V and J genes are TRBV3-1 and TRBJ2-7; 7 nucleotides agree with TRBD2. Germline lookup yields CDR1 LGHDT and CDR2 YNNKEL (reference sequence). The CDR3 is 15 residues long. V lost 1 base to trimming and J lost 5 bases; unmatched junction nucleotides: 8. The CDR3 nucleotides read TGTGCCAGCAGCCAAGGCGGGGGTGCCGGAAACGAGCAGTACTTC. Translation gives CASSQGGGAGNEQYF.

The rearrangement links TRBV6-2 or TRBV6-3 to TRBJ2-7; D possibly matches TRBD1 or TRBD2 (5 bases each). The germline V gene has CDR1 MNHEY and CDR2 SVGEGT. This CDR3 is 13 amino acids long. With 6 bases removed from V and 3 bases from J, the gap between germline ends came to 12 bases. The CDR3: CASRRDAVYEQYF. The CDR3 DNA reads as TGTGCCAGCAGACGGGACGCCGTCTACGAGCAGTACTTC.

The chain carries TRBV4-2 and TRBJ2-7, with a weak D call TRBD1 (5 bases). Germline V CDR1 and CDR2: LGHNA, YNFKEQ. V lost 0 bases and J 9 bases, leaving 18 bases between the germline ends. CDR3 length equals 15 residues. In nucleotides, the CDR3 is TGTGCCAGCAGCCAAGATAATAGAGACAGATCTACGCAGTACTTC. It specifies CASSQDNRDRSTQYF.

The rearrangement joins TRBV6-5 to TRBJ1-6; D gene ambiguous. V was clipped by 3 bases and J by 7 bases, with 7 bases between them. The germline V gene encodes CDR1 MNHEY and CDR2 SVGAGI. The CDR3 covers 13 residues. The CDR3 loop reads CASSYVGNSPLHF. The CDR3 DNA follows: TGTGCCAGCAGTTATGTGGGCAATTCACCCCTCCACTTT.

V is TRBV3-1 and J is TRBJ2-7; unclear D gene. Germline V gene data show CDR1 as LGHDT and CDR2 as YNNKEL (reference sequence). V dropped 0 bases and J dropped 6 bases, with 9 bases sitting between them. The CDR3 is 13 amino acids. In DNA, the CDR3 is TGTGCCAGCAGCCAAGATCTGGGGTCCGAGCAGTACGTC. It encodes CASSQDLGSEQYV.

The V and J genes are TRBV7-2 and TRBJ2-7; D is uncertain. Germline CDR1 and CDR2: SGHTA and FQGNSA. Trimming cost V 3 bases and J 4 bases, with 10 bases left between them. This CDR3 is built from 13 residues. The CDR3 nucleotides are TGTGCCAGCAGCTTCGGGTACTCGTACGAGCAGTACTTC. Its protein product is CASSFGYSYEQYF.

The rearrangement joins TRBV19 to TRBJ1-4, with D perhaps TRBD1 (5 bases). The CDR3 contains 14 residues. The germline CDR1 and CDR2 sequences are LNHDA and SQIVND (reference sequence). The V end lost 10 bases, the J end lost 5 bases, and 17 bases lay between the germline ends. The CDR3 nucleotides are TGTGCCAATAAGTTGCGGCGGGGGAATGAAAAACTGTTTTTT. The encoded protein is CANKLRRGNEKLFF.